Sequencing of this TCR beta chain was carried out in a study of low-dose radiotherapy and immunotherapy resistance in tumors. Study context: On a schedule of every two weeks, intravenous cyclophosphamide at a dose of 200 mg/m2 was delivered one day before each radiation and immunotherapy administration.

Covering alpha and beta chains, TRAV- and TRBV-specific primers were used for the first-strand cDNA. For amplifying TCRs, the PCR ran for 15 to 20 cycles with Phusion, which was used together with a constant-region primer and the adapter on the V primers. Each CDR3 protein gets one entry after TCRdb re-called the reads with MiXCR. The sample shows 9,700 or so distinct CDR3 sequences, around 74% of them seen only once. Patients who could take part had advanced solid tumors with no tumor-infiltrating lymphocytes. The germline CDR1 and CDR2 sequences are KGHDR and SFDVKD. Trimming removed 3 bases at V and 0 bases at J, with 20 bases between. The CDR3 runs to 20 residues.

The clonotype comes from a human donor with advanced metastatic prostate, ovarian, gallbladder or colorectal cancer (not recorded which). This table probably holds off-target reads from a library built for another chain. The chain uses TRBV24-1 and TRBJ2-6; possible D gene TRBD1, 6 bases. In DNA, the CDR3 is TGTGCCACCAGTGATCGAAACCCTACAGGGTCCCTCTCTGGGGCCAACGTCCTGACTTTC. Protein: CATSDRNPTGSLSGANVLTF.